Below, 22 T cell receptor beta chains from the same sample are listed, as sequenced in a study of technical replicates of blood from a few donors. The method was immunoSEQ multiplex PCR; TCRdb's version includes in-frame clones alone and lacks a portion of them. The repertoire holds about 75,000 clones, with approximately 97% as singletons. The sample taken for sequencing was T cells isolated from PBMCs. Every receptor here comes from a human donor in good health.

The CDR3 protein is CASSQGPRGNTEAFF. The CDR3 coding sequence is TGCGCCAGCAGCCAAGGGCCAAGGGGGAACACTGAAGCTTTCTTT. The chain links TRBV4-1 to TRBJ1-1; D perhaps matches TRBD1 (5 bases). Per germline, CDR1 MGHRA and CDR2 YSYEKL. V lost 1 base and J lost 1, with 10 bases in between. This CDR3 comprises 15 residues.

CDR3 sequence (DNA): TGCAGCGTTGAGATCGAGGGCGATGTTGATCAGCCCCAGCATTTT. It translates to CSVEIEGDVDQPQHF. The V and J genes are TRBV29-1 and TRBJ1-5, with D unresolved. Germline-derived CDR1 and CDR2 are SQVTM and ANQGSEA. CDR3 length: 15 residues. V was shortened by 3 bases and J by 5 bases, with 17 bases between the two germline ends. Together with reference TRBV29-1 and TRBJ1-5, the CDR3 gives the full variable domain: SAVISQKPSRDICQRGTSLTIQCQVDSQVTMMFWYRQQPGQSLTLIATANQGSEATYESGFVIDKFPISRPNLTFSTLTVSNMSPEDSSIYLCSVEIEGDVDQPQHFGDGTRLSIL.

The chain carries TRBV6-1 and TRBJ1-5; 8 bases agree with TRBD1. CDR3 length: 14 amino acids. Germline CDR1 reads MNHNS; CDR2 reads SASEGT. Germline trimming cut 4 bases from V and 8 bases from J; bases unmatched to any gene: 7. CDR3 nucleotide sequence: TGTGCCAGCAGTGCCCCGGACAGGGCAAAGCCCCAGCATTTT. Protein: CASSAPDRAKPQHF.

This chain joins TRBV30 and TRBJ2-1, with no clear D. The CDR3 is made up of 12 amino acids. V lost 3 bases to trimming and J lost 4 bases, with 7 bases between them. Germline V gives CDR1 GTSNPN, CDR2 SVGIG (reference sequence). In DNA, the CDR3 is TGTGCCTGGAGCCCGTCGTACAATGAGCAGTTCTTC. Its translation: CAWSPSYNEQFF.

The chain uses TRBV4-2 and TRBJ2-2; D is ambiguous. V lost 4 bases and J 1 base, leaving 16 bases between the germline ends. The CDR3 has 17 amino acids. CDR1 LGHNA and CDR2 YNFKEQ come from the germline V gene. CDR3 loop: CASSLLDRQLNTGELFF. The CDR3 nucleotides read TGTGCCAGCAGCCTTCTAGACCGGCAATTGAACACCGGGGAGCTGTTTTTT.

The rearrangement links TRBV23-1 to TRBJ2-5; D is perhaps TRBD1 (6 bases). TRBV23-1 is annotated as an ORF whose role is uncertain. The CDR3 is made up of 13 amino acids. Trimming took off 6 bases at V and 2 bases at J, with 10 bases between the two ends. The CDR3 loop is CASSTGTQETQYF. In DNA form, the CDR3 reads TGCGCCAGCAGCACCGGGACACAAGAGACCCAGTACTTC.

The chain links TRBV9 to TRBJ2-3; 10 nucleotides align to TRBD1. CDR1 is SGDLS, CDR2 YYNGEE, per germline. This CDR3 contains 15 residues. Germline trimming cut 4 bases from V and 3 bases from J; bases unmatched to any gene: 5. The DNA for the CDR3 is TGTGCCAGCAGCAACAGACAGGGGGCAACAGATACGCAGTATTTT. Protein product: CASSNRQGATDTQYF.

The chain couples TRBV29-1 to TRBJ2-5, with D unclear. CDR1 and CDR2 (germline): SQVTM, ANQGSEA. The CDR3 runs to 14 residues. V was pared by 4 bases and J by 9 bases, with 21 bases between. This CDR3 is CSVVILETARPQYF. In DNA, the CDR3 is TGCAGCGTTGTAATATTAGAGACCGCGCGGCCCCAGTACTTC.

V is TRBV9 and J is TRBJ2-7; 12 bases agree with TRBD2. The V gene end was trimmed by 3 bases and the J gene end by 1 base; junction bases not matched to a gene: 5. The CDR3 totals 16 residues. Germline CDR1 reads SGDLS; CDR2 reads YYNGEE. The CDR3 DNA sequence: TGTGCCAGCAGCGGACCGGGACTAGCGGGTTCCTACGAGCAGTACTTC. It translates to CASSGPGLAGSYEQYF. Filled out from reference TRBV9 and TRBJ2-7, the complete variable domain reads DSGVTQTPKHLITATGQRVTLRCSPRSGDLSVYWYQQSLDQGLQFLIQYYNGEERAKGNILERFSAQQFPDLHSELNLSSLELGDSALYFCASSGPGLAGSYEQYFGPGTRLTVT.

J is TRBJ2-1 and V is TRBV11-2, with D maybe TRBD1 (6 bases). CDR1 is SGHAT, CDR2 FQNNGV, per germline. The CDR3 has 14 amino acids. The V and J ends lost 5 bases and 3 bases respectively, with 11 bases between them. The CDR3 DNA sequence: TGTGCCAGCAGCCCGGACAGTTTCTACAATGAGCAGTTCTTC. Residues: CASSPDSFYNEQFF. Complete variable domain (other parts from reference TRBV11-2 and TRBJ2-1): EAGVAQSPRYKIIEKRQSVAFWCNPISGHATLYWYQQILGQGPKLLIQFQNNGVVDDSQLPKDRFSAERLKGVDSTLKIQPAKLEDSAVYLCASSPDSFYNEQFFGPGTRLTVL.

This clone was counted once. The chain joins TRBV9 to TRBJ2-1, with D tentatively TRBD2 (5 bases). The ends were cut back, 4 bases at V and 5 bases at J, with 13 bases in the middle. Germline assignment: CDR1 SGDLS and CDR2 YYNGEE. The CDR3 is 14 amino acids. CDR3 nucleotides: TGTGCCAGCAGCCCTACTAGGGAAAACAATGAGCAGTTCTTC. Its translation is CASSPTRENNEQFF.

This chain connects TRBV29-1 to TRBJ1-2; 11 bases fit TRBD1. The CDR3 totals 15 residues. After removal of 3 bases from V and 7 bases from J, the junction contained 10 bases not matched to a gene. Germline V gene lookup returns CDR1 SQVTM and CDR2 ANQGSEA. As DNA, the CDR3 is TGCAGCGTTGATTGGGCGGACAGGGGGCCTTCTGGCTACACCTTC. Translating gives CSVDWADRGPSGYTF.

Concerning this clone itself: One end of the junction does not line up with germline, which may come from a read error. The chain links TRBV6-1 to TRBJ1-1, with D perhaps matching TRBD1 (6 bases). Germline CDR1 and CDR2: MNHNS and SASEGT. CDR3 length equals 10 residues. The DNA for the CDR3 is TGTGCCAGCAGCACAGGGCTGAGGGTCTTT. Translating gives CASSTGLRVF.

V usage is TRBV9 and J usage is TRBJ2-3; D may be TRBD2 (5 bases). Trimming removed 0 bases at V and 5 bases at J, with 13 bases between. CDR3 length equals 15 residues. In germline, CDR1 is SGDLS, CDR2 YYNGEE. CDR3 region: CASSVVVNGGDTQYF. The CDR3 DNA reads TGTGCCAGCAGCGTAGTAGTGAATGGAGGAGATACGCAGTATTTT.

The chain is built from TRBV11-2 and TRBJ1-5, with 9 nucleotides matching TRBD1. The CDR3 runs to 15 residues. The germline V gene has CDR1 SGHAT and CDR2 FQNNGV. The V gene end was trimmed by 5 bases and the J gene end by 3 bases; junction bases not matched to a gene: 5. CDR3 nucleotide sequence: TGTGCCAGCAGCAGAACAGGGGGCACCAATCAGCCCCAGCATTTT. This gives the protein CASSRTGGTNQPQHF. Looking up the rest from reference TRBV11-2 and TRBJ1-5 gives the full variable domain: EAGVAQSPRYKIIEKRQSVAFWCNPISGHATLYWYQQILGQGPKLLIQFQNNGVVDDSQLPKDRFSAERLKGVDSTLKIQPAKLEDSAVYLCASSRTGGTNQPQHFGDGTRLSIL.

Here the CDR3 reads CASSVEGENTGELFF. DNA of the CDR3: TGTGCCAGCAGCGTAGAGGGAGAGAACACCGGGGAGCTGTTTTTT. V is TRBV9 and J is TRBJ2-2; weak D call: TRBD2 (5 bases). V lost 0 bases, J lost 1 base, and 7 bases lay in between. Germline V gene data show CDR1 as SGDLS and CDR2 as YYNGEE. The CDR3 covers 15 residues.

The chain is built from TRBV7-9 and TRBJ2-3, with a possible D match to TRBD2 (6 bases). Trimming shortened V by 5 bases and J by 2 bases, and 14 bases separated the two germline ends. Germline loops: CDR1 SEHNR, CDR2 FQNEAQ (reference sequence). This CDR3 spans 15 amino acids. The CDR3 nucleotides are TGTGCCAGCAGCCACGGGACTGCTAACACAGATACGCAGTATTTT. Translated, it gives CASSHGTANTDTQYF.

V and J are TRBV27 and TRBJ2-6, with TRBD1 matching 7 bases. Germline CDR1 and CDR2: MNHEY and SMNVEV (reference sequence). CDR3 length: 19 residues. The junction had 16 bases not matched to a gene; V was cut back by 8 bases and J by 0 bases. The CDR3 reads CASGRDRDRANSGANVLTF. The CDR3 coding sequence is TGTGCCAGCGGGCGAGACCGGGACAGAGCTAACTCTGGGGCCAACGTCCTGACTTTC. Filled out from reference TRBV27 and TRBJ2-6, the complete variable domain reads EAQVTQNPRYLITVTGKKLTVTCSQNMNHEYMSWYRQDPGLGLRQIYYSMNVEVTDKGDVPEGYKVSRKEKRNFPLILESPSPNQTSLYFCASGRDRDRANSGANVLTFGAGSRLTVL.

In its sample, this clone was seen once. The CDR3 nucleotides read TGTGCCAGCAGCTGGACTAGCGGGAACAGCGAGCAGTACTTC. Its protein is CASSWTSGNSEQYF. The J gene is TRBJ2-7, the V gene TRBV11-2; 12 positions match TRBD2. The germline V gene has CDR1 SGHAT and CDR2 FQNNGV. The CDR3 length is 14 residues. V gave up 4 bases and J gave up 6 bases; unmatched junction bases: 4.

V is TRBV4-1 and J is TRBJ1-4; the D is unclear. Trimming removed 6 bases at V and 7 bases at J, with 6 bases between. The CDR3 is 11 residues long. Germline loops: CDR1 MGHRA, CDR2 YSYEKL. CDR3 protein: CASSEGEKLFF. CDR3 DNA: TGCGCCAGCAGTGAGGGTGAAAAACTGTTTTTT.

The V gene is TRBV7-8, the J gene TRBJ1-1; D might be TRBD1 (5 bases). Germline loops: CDR1 SGHVS, CDR2 FQNEAQ. With 5 bases removed from V and 5 bases from J, the gap between germline ends came to 9 bases. CDR3 length: 12 residues. CDR3 sequence reads: CASSTRVTEAFF. DNA of the CDR3: TGTGCCAGCAGCACCAGGGTTACTGAAGCTTTCTTT.

The rearrangement links TRBV11-2 to TRBJ2-1, with D unclear. The germline V gene has CDR1 SGHAT and CDR2 FQNNGV. The V gene lost 5 bases and the J gene lost 5 bases, with 13 bases spanning the gap. CDR3 length equals 14 residues. The CDR3 coding sequence is TGTGCCAGCAGCCCTCCTTACTTGGACAATGAGCAGTTCTTC. Its protein is CASSPPYLDNEQFF.